Included here is one T cell receptor beta chain sequence, with context. V was trimmed by 5 bases and J by 1 base, leaving 9 bases between them. Germline assignment: CDR1 SGHAT and CDR2 FQDESV (reference sequence). CDR3 length equals 14 residues. The entry originates in a study of cytomegalovirus exposure and HLA in healthy donors. The repertoire was sequenced with immunoSEQ multiplex PCR; TCRdb's copy has only in-frame clones and lacks some. The sample shows about 140,000 clones, almost 85% of them seen only once. This chain connects TRBV11-1 to TRBJ1-5; D perhaps matches TRBD1 (6 bases). Source material: PBMCs. The origin of this receptor is a woman aged 30 to 39 in good health and CMV-seronegative. The CDR3 protein is CASSPGGSNQPQHF. The CDR3 nucleotides read TGTGCCAGCAGCCCGGGGGGCAGCAATCAGCCCCAGCATTTT.